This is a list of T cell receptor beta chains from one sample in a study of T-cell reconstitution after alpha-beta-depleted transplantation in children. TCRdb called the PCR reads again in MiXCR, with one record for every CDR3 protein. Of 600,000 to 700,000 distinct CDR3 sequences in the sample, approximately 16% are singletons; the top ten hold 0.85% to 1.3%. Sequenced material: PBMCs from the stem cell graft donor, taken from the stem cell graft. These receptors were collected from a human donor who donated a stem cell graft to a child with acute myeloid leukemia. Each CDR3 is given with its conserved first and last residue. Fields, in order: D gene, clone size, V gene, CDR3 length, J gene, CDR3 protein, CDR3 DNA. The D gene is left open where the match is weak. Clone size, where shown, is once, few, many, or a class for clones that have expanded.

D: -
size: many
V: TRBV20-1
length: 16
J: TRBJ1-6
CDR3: CSASVARGGNNSPLHF
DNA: TGCAGTGCTAGTGTTGCGAGGGGAGGTAATAATTCACCCCTCCACTTT

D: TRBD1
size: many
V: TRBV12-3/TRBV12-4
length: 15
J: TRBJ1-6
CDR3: CASSFSGRTGAPLHF
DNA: TGTGCCAGCAGTTTCAGCGGTCGGACAGGGGCACCCCTCCACTTT

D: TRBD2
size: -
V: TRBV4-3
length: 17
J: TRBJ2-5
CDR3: CASSQDPSGGIQETQYF
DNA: TGCGCCAGCAGCCAAGATCCTAGCGGGGGTATCCAAGAGACCCAGTACTTC

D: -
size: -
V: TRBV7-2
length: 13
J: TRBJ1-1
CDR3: CASSPPGGIGAFF
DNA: TGTGCCAGCAGCCCCCCGGGTGGGATCGGAGCTTTCTTT

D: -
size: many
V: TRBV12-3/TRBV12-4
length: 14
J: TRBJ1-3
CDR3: CASSLRGKGNTIYF
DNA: TGTGCCAGCAGCCTCAGGGGAAAAGGAAACACCATATATTTT

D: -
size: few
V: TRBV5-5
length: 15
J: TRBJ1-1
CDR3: CASSLGEILNTEAFF
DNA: TGTGCCAGCAGCTTGGGAGAAATTCTGAACACTGAAGCTTTCTTT

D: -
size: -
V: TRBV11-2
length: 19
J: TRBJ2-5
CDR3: CASSLSVIPGSLGGETQYF
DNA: TGTGCCAGCAGCTTATCCGTTATTCCGGGGTCCTTAGGGGGAGAGACCCAGTACTTC

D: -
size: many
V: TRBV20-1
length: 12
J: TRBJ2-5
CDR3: CSARTVQETQYF
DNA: TGCAGTGCTAGGACAGTTCAAGAGACCCAGTACTTC

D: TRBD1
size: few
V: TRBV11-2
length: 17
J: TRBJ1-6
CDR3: CASSLPAGTGGNSPLHF
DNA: TGTGCCAGCAGCCTCCCAGCCGGGACAGGGGGTAATTCACCCCTCCACTTT

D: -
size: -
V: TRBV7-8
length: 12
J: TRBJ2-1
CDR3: CASSKTQGLQFF
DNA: TGTGCCAGCAGCAAAACACAGGGTCTCCAGTTCTTC

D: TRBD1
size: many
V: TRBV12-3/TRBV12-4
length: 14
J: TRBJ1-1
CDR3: CASSTTTGSTEAFF
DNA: TGTGCCAGCAGTACTACGACAGGGAGCACTGAAGCTTTCTTT

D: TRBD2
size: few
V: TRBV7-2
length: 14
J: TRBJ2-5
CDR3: CASGLAGLQETQYF
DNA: TGTGCCAGCGGATTAGCGGGTCTCCAAGAGACCCAGTACTTC

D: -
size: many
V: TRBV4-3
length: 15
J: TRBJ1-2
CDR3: CASSQDSGQPYGYTF
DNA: TGCGCCAGCAGCCAAGATTCCGGTCAGCCCTATGGCTACACCTTC

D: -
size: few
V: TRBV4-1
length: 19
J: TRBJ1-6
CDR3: CASSPLGASPLGENSPLHF
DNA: TGCGCCAGCAGCCCCCTGGGGGCCAGCCCCCTTGGGGAGAATTCACCCCTCCACTTT

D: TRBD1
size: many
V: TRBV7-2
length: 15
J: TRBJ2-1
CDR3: CASSSTGTGGDEQFF
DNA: TGTGCCAGCAGCTCGACCGGGACAGGGGGCGATGAGCAGTTCTTC

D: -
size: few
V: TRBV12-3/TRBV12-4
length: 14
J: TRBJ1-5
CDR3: CASSRGGANQPQHF
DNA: TGTGCCAGCAGCCGCGGGGGGGCCAATCAGCCCCAGCATTTT

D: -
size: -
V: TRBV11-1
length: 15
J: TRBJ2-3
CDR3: CASPKVGASTDTQYF
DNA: TGTGCCAGCCCAAAAGTTGGGGCCAGCACAGATACGCAGTATTTT

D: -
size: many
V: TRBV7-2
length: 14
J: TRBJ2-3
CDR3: CASSLASVLDTQYF
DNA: TGTGCCAGCAGCTTAGCCTCTGTTCTTGATACGCAGTATTTT

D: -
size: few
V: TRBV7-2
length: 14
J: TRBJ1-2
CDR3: CASSSSRVDYGYTF
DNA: TGTGCCAGCAGCTCCTCGAGGGTGGACTATGGCTACACCTTC

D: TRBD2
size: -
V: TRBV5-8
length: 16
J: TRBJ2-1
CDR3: CASSTGLAGVRNEQFF
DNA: TGTGCCAGCAGCACCGGACTAGCGGGGGTGAGGAATGAGCAGTTCTTC

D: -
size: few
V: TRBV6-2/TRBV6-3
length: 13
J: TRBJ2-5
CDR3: CASSYGHRETQYF
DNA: TGTGCCAGCAGTTACGGACATAGAGAGACCCAGTACTTC

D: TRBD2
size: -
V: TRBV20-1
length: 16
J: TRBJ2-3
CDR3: CSVSGQAGGNTDTQYF
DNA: TGCAGTGTCAGTGGGCAGGCGGGGGGCAACACAGATACGCAGTATTTT

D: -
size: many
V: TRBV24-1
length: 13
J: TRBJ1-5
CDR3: CATSGSSNQPQHF
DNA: TGTGCCACCAGTGGGTCAAGCAATCAGCCCCAGCATTTT

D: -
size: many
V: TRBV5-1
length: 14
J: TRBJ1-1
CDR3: CASSPRGGSAEAFF
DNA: TGCGCCAGCAGCCCTAGGGGAGGTTCGGCTGAAGCTTTCTTT

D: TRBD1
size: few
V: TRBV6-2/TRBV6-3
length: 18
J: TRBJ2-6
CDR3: CASSYGTDFSSGANVLTF
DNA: TGTGCCAGCAGTTACGGGACAGATTTCTCCTCTGGGGCCAACGTCCTGACTTTC

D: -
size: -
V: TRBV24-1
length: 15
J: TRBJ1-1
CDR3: CATEGRQGQNTEAFF
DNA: TGTGCCACCGAAGGGAGGCAGGGACAGAACACTGAAGCTTTCTTT

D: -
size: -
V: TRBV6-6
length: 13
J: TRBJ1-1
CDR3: CASSSDPRKGAFF
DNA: TGTGCCAGCAGTTCCGACCCCCGAAAGGGAGCTTTCTTT

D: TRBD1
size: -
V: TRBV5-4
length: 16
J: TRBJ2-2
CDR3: CASSFGQVANTGELFF
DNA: TGTGCCAGCAGCTTCGGACAGGTCGCGAACACCGGGGAGCTGTTTTTT

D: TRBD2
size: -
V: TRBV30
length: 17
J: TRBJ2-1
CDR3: CAWSPGLAGLGVNEQFF
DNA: TGTGCCTGGAGCCCTGGACTAGCGGGGCTTGGAGTTAATGAGCAGTTCTTC

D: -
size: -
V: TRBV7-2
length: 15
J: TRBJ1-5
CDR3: CASSLGRAVNQPQHF
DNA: TGTGCCAGCAGCTTGGGCCGTGCAGTTAATCAGCCCCAGCATTTT